This T cell receptor (beta chain) was captured by sequencing in a study of blood T cell repertoires in COVID-19. Background on the study: There were acute and convalescent COVID-19 samples, and they came from the United States, Italy and Spain.

Membership in each cohort depended on participant-reported clinical history. Produced via immunoSEQ multiplex PCR; TCRdb's table is partial and in-frame only. The sample comprises fewer than 250,000 clones, 80% to 90% of which are singletons, and 3.5% to 4% rests with the top ten. CDR3 size: 15 residues. V was clipped by 4 bases and J by 4 bases, with 18 bases between them. CDR1 SGHRS and CDR2 YFSETQ come from the germline V gene. V gene TRBV5-1 combines with J gene TRBJ2-7; a weak D match, TRBD2 (5 bases). This receptor was taken from a woman in her thirties or forties with acute COVID-19. The sequenced sample was PBMCs or T cells enriched from blood (not recorded which). The DNA for the CDR3 is TGCGCCAGCAGCCGGGGTGGCGGAGCCCAATACGAGCAGTACTTC. It translates to CASSRGGGAQYEQYF. Based on the CDR3 plus reference TRBV5-1 and TRBJ2-7, the full variable domain is KAGVTQTPRYLIKTRGQQVTLSCSPISGHRSVSWYQQTPGQGLQFLFEYFSETQRNKGNFPGRFSGRQFSNSRSEMNVSTLELGDSALYLCASSRGGGAQYEQYFGPGTRLTVT.